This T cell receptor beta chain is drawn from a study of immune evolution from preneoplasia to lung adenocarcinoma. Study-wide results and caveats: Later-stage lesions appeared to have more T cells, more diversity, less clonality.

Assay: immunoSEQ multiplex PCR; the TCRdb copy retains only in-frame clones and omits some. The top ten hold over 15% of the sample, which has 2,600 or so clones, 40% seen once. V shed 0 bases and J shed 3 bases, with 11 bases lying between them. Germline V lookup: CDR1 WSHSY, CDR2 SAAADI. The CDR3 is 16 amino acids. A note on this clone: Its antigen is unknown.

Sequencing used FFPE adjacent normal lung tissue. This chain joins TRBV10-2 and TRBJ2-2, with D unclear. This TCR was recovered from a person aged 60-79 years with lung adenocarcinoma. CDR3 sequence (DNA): TGCGCCAGCAGTGAGTCCGGTAGTGATGACACCGGGGAGCTGTTTTTT. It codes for CASSESGSDDTGELFF.